What follows is one TCR beta chain and its context. Its antigen remains unidentified. Memory CD4+ cells were the fraction left after CD45RA+ naive selection. The assay was carried out at the deep level. TCRdb's copy holds only in-frame clones and misses some; the assay was immunoSEQ multiplex PCR. The sample has approximately 2,000,000 clones, 85% to 95% seen once; the top ten hold roughly 0.34%. This specimen belongs to a study of shared clonotypes between healthy human individuals. Trimming removed 0 bases from V and 6 bases from J, with 11 bases in between. Germline V CDR1 and CDR2: SGHRS, YFSETQ. This CDR3 has 14 amino acids. Study outcomes and limitations: Larger richness was generally estimated for naive than memory subsets. The study found roughly 5% of naive CD4 clonotypes shared across a few donors.

The material sequenced was naive CD4+ T cells from PBMCs. Subset defined: CD45RA+ positively selected. The sequence derives from a man aged 18 to 35 in good health. Some clones in this sample may be carry-over from other donors' samples. The J gene is TRBJ2-3, the V gene TRBV5-1; D is tentatively TRBD1 or TRBD2 (6 bases each). CDR3 loop: CASSLVGAGDTQYF. Written as DNA, the CDR3 is TGCGCCAGCAGCTTGGTGGGGGCGGGGGATACGCAGTATTTT.